This TCR beta chain comes out of a study of T cells in Graves' hyperthyroidism and ophthalmopathy. RNA transcripts provided the source from which TCR beta CDR3 regions were amplified. The HTBI set primed first-round TCR CDR3 RT-PCR. Using its own MiXCR run on the multiplex PCR reads, TCRdb lists one record per CDR3 protein. The table records a few hundred thousand distinct CDR3 sequences, more than 15% of them present only once. Sequenced material: blood. This TCR came from a woman under 30 with Graves' hyperthyroidism.

This chain's CDR3 is CASSLTRVLRTDTQYF. As DNA, the CDR3 is TGCGCCAGCAGTCTAACTAGGGTTCTGCGCACAGATACGCAGTATTTT. The J gene is TRBJ2-3, the V gene TRBV10-1; TRBD2 is a possible D gene (5 bases). The germline gives CDR1 WNHNN, CDR2 SYGVQD (reference sequence). CDR3 length: 16 amino acids. Deletions cut 5 bases from V and 1 base from J, with 16 bases between.